One sample yielded the 31 T cell receptor beta chains listed below, sequenced in a study of cytomegalovirus exposure and HLA in healthy donors. PCR employed 60 Vbeta and 13 Jbeta primers. Clones were sequenced by immunoSEQ multiplex PCR, and TCRdb holds only the in-frame ones, with some missing. Here the sample spans 120,000 or so clones, approximately 83% being singletons. The sequenced material came from PBMCs. Receptors originate from a woman in her thirties or forties in good health and CMV-seropositive.

This clone was recorded a few times. The chain couples TRBV7-9 to TRBJ2-1; maybe TRBD2 (5 bases). In germline, CDR1 is SEHNR, CDR2 FQNEAQ (reference sequence). There are 16 residues in the CDR3. Trimming left V 0 bases short and J 3 bases short, with 12 bases between. CDR3 nucleotides: TGTGCCAGCAGCTTAGCGGAGGTCCCACGCTACAATGAGCAGTTCTTC. Residues: CASSLAEVPRYNEQFF.

The V gene is TRBV13, the J gene TRBJ2-7, with D perhaps TRBD2 (6 bases). V dropped 5 bases and J dropped 3 bases, with 14 bases sitting between them. The CDR3 runs 14 residues. Germline V gene lookup returns CDR1 PRHDT and CDR2 FYEKMQ (reference sequence). The CDR3 sequence is CASSLGTGIYEQYF. The CDR3 DNA sequence: TGTGCCAGCAGCCTTGGGACTGGGATCTACGAGCAGTACTTC.

As concerns this clone: This specimen includes other DNA sequences encoding the same CDR3. The chain couples TRBV5-1 to TRBJ2-7; possible D gene TRBD2, 5 bases. CDR1 is SGHRS and CDR2 is YFSETQ in the germline V gene. There are 17 residues in the CDR3. V lost 0 bases, J lost 2 bases, and 18 bases lay in between. The CDR3 nucleotides read TGCGCCAGCAGCTTGGTGCGAACTAGTCATCTTACCTACGAGCAGTACTTC. Translated: CASSLVRTSHLTYEQYF.

CDR3 DNA sequence: TGTGCCAGCAGCAAGGGACTAGCGGGATTAGGCTCCTACAATGAGCAGTTCTTC. Encoded protein: CASSKGLAGLGSYNEQFF. The J gene is TRBJ2-1, the V gene TRBV5-4; 13 bases match TRBD2. Germline lookup yields CDR1 SGHNT and CDR2 YYREEE (reference sequence). The CDR3 runs to 18 residues. J was trimmed by 0 bases and V by 4 bases; bases with no gene match: 7.

The chain couples TRBV5-1 to TRBJ1-1; 8 bases map to TRBD1. After removal of 3 bases from V and 7 bases from J, the junction contained 11 bases not matched to a gene. The CDR3 spans 15 residues. Germline V gives CDR1 SGHRS, CDR2 YFSETQ. Here the CDR3 reads CASSSVRGPVGEAFF. The DNA for the CDR3 is TGCGCCAGCAGCTCCGTCAGGGGGCCGGTCGGTGAAGCTTTCTTT.

V is TRBV11-1 and J is TRBJ1-1, with TRBD1 as a possible D gene (6 bases). V dropped 5 bases and J dropped 3 bases, with 13 bases sitting between them. The germline V gene encodes CDR1 SGHAT and CDR2 FQDESV (reference sequence). This CDR3 is built from 14 residues. The chain's CDR3 is CASSVKQGDTEAFF. As DNA, the CDR3 is TGTGCCAGCAGCGTGAAACAGGGAGACACTGAAGCTTTCTTT.

This chain joins TRBV10-1 and TRBJ2-7, with D possibly matching TRBD1 (5 bases). V was shortened by 8 bases and J by 0 bases, with 11 bases between the two germline ends. Germline lookup yields CDR1 WNHNN and CDR2 SYGVQD (reference sequence). CDR3 length: 13 residues. As DNA, the CDR3 is TGCGCCAGCTGGACAAAGAGCTCCTACGAGCAGTACTTC. Protein: CASWTKSSYEQYF.

The genes are TRBV5-6 and TRBJ1-1; D possibly corresponds to TRBD1 (6 bases). The V and J ends lost 4 bases and 7 bases respectively, with 17 bases between them. This CDR3 is built from 14 residues. Germline lookup yields CDR1 SGHDT and CDR2 YYEEEE. The CDR3 sequence: CASSGGQQGGEAFF. The CDR3 nucleotides are TGTGCCAGCAGCGGAGGACAGCAAGGGGGTGAAGCTTTCTTT.

The J gene is TRBJ2-7, the V gene TRBV13, with 9 bases matching TRBD2. Germline V gene lookup returns CDR1 PRHDT and CDR2 FYEKMQ (reference sequence). With 0 bases clipped from V and 4 bases from J, the junction kept 7 bases outside the gene matches. This CDR3 is 16 amino acids long. This chain's CDR3 is CASSLGRRLAEYEQYF. The CDR3 DNA is TGTGCCAGCAGCTTAGGCCGACGACTAGCGGAGTACGAGCAGTACTTC.

The chain recombines TRBV10-3 with TRBJ2-5; D might be TRBD2 (5 bases). Germline loops: CDR1 ENHRY, CDR2 SYGVKD. With 6 bases removed from V and 4 bases from J, the gap between germline ends came to 12 bases. This CDR3 is built from 13 residues. CDR3 DNA sequence: TGTGCCATCAGGGAACCGGGGAGAGAGACCCAGTACTTC. This translates into CAIREPGRETQYF.

V gene TRBV7-9 combines with J gene TRBJ2-3; D possibly corresponds to TRBD2 (5 bases). CDR3 length equals 17 residues. Germline-derived CDR1 and CDR2 are SEHNR and FQNEAQ (reference sequence). V lost 5 bases and J lost 8, with 26 bases in between. The CDR3, as DNA: TGTGCCAGCAGCCCTCCCGGGATGAGGGAATCATATGGTACGCAGTATTTT. This gives the protein CASSPPGMRESYGTQYF.

The rearrangement joins TRBV9 to TRBJ2-6; the D is unclear. The CDR3 sequence is 15 residues long. The germline CDR1 and CDR2 sequences are SGDLS and YYNGEE. V gave up 3 bases and J gave up 1 base, with 8 bases separating them. CDR3: CASSDQLSGANVLTF. The CDR3 nucleotides are TGTGCCAGCAGCGACCAACTTTCTGGGGCCAACGTCCTGACTTTC.

The chain recombines TRBV6-1 with TRBJ2-5; 9 nucleotides align to TRBD2. CDR1 MNHNS and CDR2 SASEGT come from the germline V gene. With 7 bases clipped from V and 5 bases from J, the junction kept 11 bases outside the gene matches. This CDR3 comprises 15 residues. The CDR3 bases are TGTGCCAGCACCTCGGGAGCGGGAGGCGGTGAGACCCAGTACTTC. As protein: CASTSGAGGGETQYF.

Only a few counts were recorded for this clone. The chain is built from TRBV19 and TRBJ1-1; 7 nucleotides match TRBD1. CDR3 length: 15 residues. Germline V gene data show CDR1 as LNHDA and CDR2 as SQIVND (reference sequence). With 6 bases clipped from V and 4 bases from J, the junction kept 11 bases outside the gene matches. This CDR3 reads CASSPTDRVSTEAFF. The DNA of the CDR3 is TGTGCCAGTAGCCCGACCGACAGGGTCAGCACTGAAGCTTTCTTT.

The rearrangement uses TRBV6-5 and TRBJ2-5, with D unclear. V dropped 6 bases and J dropped 5 bases, with 13 bases sitting between them. Germline V gene data show CDR1 as MNHEY and CDR2 as SVGAGI. The CDR3 has 13 residues. The CDR3 coding sequence is TGTGCCAGCAGACCCCAGCACGGGGAGACCCAGTACTTC. Residues: CASRPQHGETQYF.

The chain couples TRBV2 to TRBJ2-1; 7 nucleotides line up with TRBD1. The junction had 7 bases not matched to a gene; V was cut back by 6 bases and J by 2 bases. Per the germline V gene, CDR1 is SNHLY and CDR2 is FYNNEI. This CDR3 region has 15 residues. CDR3 sequence reads: CASRVDRVAYNEQFF. CDR3 sequence (DNA): TGTGCCAGCAGGGTCGACAGGGTAGCCTACAATGAGCAGTTCTTC.

This clone has a handful of counts. This CDR3 reads CASSGTGHSNQPQHF. The CDR3 bases are TGTGCCAGCAGCGGGACAGGGCATAGCAATCAGCCCCAGCATTTT. The chain links TRBV9 to TRBJ1-5, with 8 nucleotides matching TRBD1. The CDR3 is 15 residues long. Germline lookup yields CDR1 SGDLS and CDR2 YYNGEE. With V trimmed by 3 bases and J by 0 bases, 2 bases remained unmatched.

V and J are TRBV2 and TRBJ2-5, with a tentative D call TRBD2 (6 bases). This CDR3 comprises 15 residues. The ends were cut back, 6 bases at V and 4 bases at J, with 18 bases in the middle. Germline V gene lookup returns CDR1 SNHLY and CDR2 FYNNEI. The CDR3 reads CASSPALGSGETQYF. CDR3 nucleotide sequence: TGTGCCAGCAGCCCAGCCCTCGGGAGCGGAGAGACCCAGTACTTC.

V gene TRBV7-9 combines with J gene TRBJ2-7; maybe TRBD2 (5 bases). This CDR3 is built from 13 residues. Trimming shortened V by 5 bases and J by 3 bases, and 11 bases separated the two germline ends. CDR1 and CDR2 (germline): SEHNR, FQNEAQ (reference sequence). CDR3 in amino acids: CASSQGSDYEQYF. The CDR3 coding sequence is TGTGCCAGCAGCCAAGGTAGCGACTACGAGCAGTACTTC.

The rearrangement uses TRBV7-3 and TRBJ1-1; 7 nucleotides match TRBD1. V shed 2 bases and J 1 base; nucleotides not matched to a gene: 1. The germline V gene has CDR1 SGHTA and CDR2 FQGTGA. The CDR3 sequence is 14 residues long. The CDR3 region has the DNA TGTGCCAGCAGCTTAGGGACAGAGAACACTGAAGCTTTCTTT. Translation gives CASSLGTENTEAFF.

The chain uses TRBV5-6 and TRBJ2-1, with 7 positions matching TRBD2. V trimming: 2 bases; J trimming: 8 bases; junction bases outside the gene matches: 13. The germline CDR1 and CDR2 sequences are SGHDT and YYEEEE. The CDR3 is made up of 16 amino acids. CDR3 nucleotides: TGTGCCAGCAGCTTTTTAGCGGGCCCGGCCAGGGATGAGCAGTTCTTC. Amino acids: CASSFLAGPARDEQFF.

For the CDR3, the DNA is TGTGCCAGCAGCTTCTACCCTGCCGAGAACTACGAGCAGTACTTC. Translation: CASSFYPAENYEQYF. The chain recombines TRBV7-9 with TRBJ2-7; D ambiguous. V lost 3 bases and J lost 3, with 15 bases in between. CDR1 and CDR2 (germline): SEHNR, FQNEAQ (reference sequence). The CDR3 totals 15 residues.

V usage is TRBV5-6 and J usage is TRBJ2-4, with 13 bases lining up with TRBD2. This CDR3 contains 17 residues. V shed 4 bases and J 8 bases; nucleotides not matched to a gene: 12. Looked up from germline, CDR1 is SGHDT and CDR2 is YYEEEE. CDR3 in DNA: TGTGCCAGCAGCAAGGGACTAGCGGGACTACTGGTTGACATTCAGTACTTC. Encoded protein: CASSKGLAGLLVDIQYF.

The V and J genes are TRBV28 and TRBJ2-7; TRBD2 agrees at 12 bases. Trimming took 3 bases from V and 6 from J; bases not matched to a gene: 9. This CDR3 contains 16 residues. Germline values: CDR1 MDHEN, CDR2 SYDVKM. The CDR3 reads CASSLLKLAGGREQYF. CDR3 bases: TGTGCCAGCAGTTTGTTAAAACTAGCGGGAGGTCGCGAGCAGTACTTC.

Written as DNA, the CDR3 is TGTGCCAGCAGCTTAGGCGCGGAGCCCCAGCATTTT. It yields the protein CASSLGAEPQHF. The rearrangement joins TRBV7-2 to TRBJ1-5; D is unresolved. The ends were cut back, 1 base at V and 8 bases at J, with 6 bases in the middle. CDR1 and CDR2 (germline): SGHTA, FQGNSA. CDR3 length equals 12 residues.

This chain joins TRBV4-1 and TRBJ2-5, with 11 bases fitting TRBD2. The CDR3 totals 15 residues. J gave up 3 bases and V 4 bases, and 4 bases lay outside the gene matches. Per the germline V gene, CDR1 is MGHRA and CDR2 is YSYEKL. As DNA, the CDR3 is TGCGCCAGCAGCCCTCCGACTAGCGGGGAAGAGACCCAGTACTTC. It encodes CASSPPTSGEETQYF.

The chain combines TRBV2 with TRBJ2-3; 10 nucleotides match TRBD1. Germline CDR1 reads SNHLY; CDR2 reads FYNNEI. Trimming cost V 6 bases and J 5 bases; bases outside gene matches: 11. There are 16 residues in the CDR3. The CDR3 spells CASSVTGTGAEDTQYF. The DNA of the CDR3 is TGTGCCAGCAGCGTAACCGGGACAGGGGCGGAAGATACGCAGTATTTT.

CDR3 protein: CASKGTANNSPLHF. CDR3 coding DNA: TGTGCCAGTAAAGGGACAGCCAATAATTCACCCCTCCACTTT. The chain links TRBV19 to TRBJ1-6; 7 bases agree with TRBD1. Germline-derived CDR1 and CDR2 are LNHDA and SQIVND (reference sequence). The junction had 5 bases not matched to a gene; V was cut back by 7 bases and J by 5 bases. The CDR3 is made up of 14 amino acids.

The chain couples TRBV19 to TRBJ2-7, with D possibly being TRBD1 (6 bases). Looked up from germline, CDR1 is LNHDA and CDR2 is SQIVND (reference sequence). Trimming removed 5 bases at V and 1 base at J, with 12 bases between. The CDR3 length is 14 residues. CDR3 loop: CASSGEDRSYEQYF. The CDR3 coding sequence is TGTGCCAGTAGTGGAGAGGACAGATCCTACGAGCAGTACTTC.

The genes are TRBV2 and TRBJ1-4, with 7 bases aligning to TRBD1. This CDR3 region has 15 residues. Germline V gene data show CDR1 as SNHLY and CDR2 as FYNNEI. The V gene end was trimmed by 6 bases and the J gene end by 6 bases; junction bases not matched to a gene: 10. CDR3 protein: CASRKQGWSDEKLFF. The CDR3 bases are TGTGCCAGCAGGAAACAGGGGTGGAGTGATGAAAAACTGTTTTTT.

The chain combines TRBV6-4 with TRBJ2-7, with D possibly being TRBD2 (6 bases). The CDR3 extends over 13 amino acids. Germline-derived CDR1 and CDR2 are MRHNA and SNTAGT. V shed 3 bases and J shed 5 bases, with 11 bases lying between them. The CDR3 region is CASSEGTPHEQYF. The DNA of the CDR3 is TGTGCCAGCAGTGAGGGGACTCCCCACGAGCAGTACTTC.